The source of this T cell receptor beta chain is a study of T cell repertoires in cytomegalovirus infection. At the level of the study: TCR beta signatures that were public indicated CMV infection and matching HLA type. General study points: Identification of carriers of CMV plus the relevant HLA was performed using cumulative public TCR beta family frequency.

This clonotype was detected ten times or more. Its antigen is not known. Each CDR3 protein is one row after TCRdb ran MiXCR on the reads. The table has hundreds of thousands of distinct CDR3 sequences, roughly 10% seen once. CDR3 length: 16 amino acids. The trim removed 0 bases at V and 4 bases at J, leaving 8 bases unmatched. Per the germline V gene, CDR1 is SGHRS and CDR2 is YFSETQ. Sequencing was done on a sample of PBMCs. This clonotype was obtained from a human donor in good health (CMV status not recorded). Some clones in this sample may be carry-over from other donors' samples. V is TRBV5-1 and J is TRBJ2-3, with 7 bases aligning to TRBD2. CDR3 protein: CASSLGAGAAADTQYF. CDR3 nucleotides: TGCGCCAGCAGCTTGGGTGCGGGAGCAGCAGCAGATACGCAGTATTTT.